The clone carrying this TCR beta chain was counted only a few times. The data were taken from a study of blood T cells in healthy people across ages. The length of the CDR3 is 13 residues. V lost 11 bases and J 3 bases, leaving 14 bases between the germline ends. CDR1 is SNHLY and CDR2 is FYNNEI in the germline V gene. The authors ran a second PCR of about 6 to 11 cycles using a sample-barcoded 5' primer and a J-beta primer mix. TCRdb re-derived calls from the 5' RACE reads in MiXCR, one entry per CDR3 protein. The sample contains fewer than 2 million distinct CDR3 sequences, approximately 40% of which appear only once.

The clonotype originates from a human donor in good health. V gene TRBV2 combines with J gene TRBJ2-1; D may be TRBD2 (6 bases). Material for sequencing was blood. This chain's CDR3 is CAGMGGNYNEQFF. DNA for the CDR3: TGTGCCGGCATGGGGGGAAACTACAATGAGCAGTTCTTC.